A single sample gave rise to the 12 T cell receptor beta chains below, sequenced in a study of CD8 T cells in Susac syndrome. Reverse transcription of about 0.5 to 1 ug RNA was carried out with random hexamers. Each CDR3 protein is one row after TCRdb ran MiXCR on the immunoSEQ multiplex PCR reads. The sample comprises approximately 180,000 distinct CDR3 sequences, over 75% of which are singletons, and about 0.1% rests with the top ten. The sequencing input was CD4+ T cells from PBMCs. These receptors originate from a human donor with Susac syndrome.

V is TRBV28 and J is TRBJ2-5; 7 bases are shared with TRBD2. This CDR3 region has 16 residues. The trim removed 1 base at V and 2 bases at J, leaving 7 bases unmatched. Germline V gene lookup returns CDR1 MDHEN and CDR2 SYDVKM. CDR3 coding DNA: TGTGCCAGCAGTTTATTCACCACTAGCGAGCAAGAGACCCAGTACTTC. Protein: CASSLFTTSEQETQYF. Drawing the rest from reference TRBV28 and TRBJ2-5, the complete variable domain is DVKVTQSSRYLVKRTGEKVFLECVQDMDHENMFWYRQDPGLGLRLIYFSYDVKMKEKGDIPEGYSVSREKKERFSLILESASTNQTSMYLCASSLFTTSEQETQYFGPGTRLLVL.

This rearrangement joins TRBV7-2 to TRBJ2-5; TRBD2 matches 13 bases. The CDR3 is made up of 17 amino acids. Germline V CDR1 and CDR2: SGHTA, FQGNSA. Unmatched junction bases numbered 10, after V lost 2 bases and J lost 7 bases. The CDR3 loop is CASSLFWTSGSGGTQYF. The DNA of the CDR3 is TGTGCCAGCAGCTTATTCTGGACTAGCGGGAGTGGTGGGACCCAGTACTTC.

This chain links TRBV7-2 with TRBJ1-4, with D maybe TRBD1 (6 bases). CDR1 is SGHTA, CDR2 FQGNSA, per germline. Between the trimmed V and J ends, which lost 2 bases and 4 bases, there was a span of 11 bases. This CDR3 spans 15 amino acids. The CDR3 reads CASSLQGQFNEKLFF. CDR3 DNA sequence: TGTGCCAGCAGCTTACAGGGGCAGTTTAATGAAAAACTGTTTTTT.

This chain connects TRBV3-1 to TRBJ2-5, with no clear D. This CDR3 region has 14 residues. V dropped 0 bases and J dropped 4 bases, with 9 bases sitting between them. Germline V CDR1 and CDR2: LGHDT, YNNKEL (reference sequence). In nucleotides, the CDR3 is TGTGCCAGCAGCCAAGATCTGGCAGGAGAGACCCAGTACTTC. This encodes CASSQDLAGETQYF.

The chain carries TRBV19 and TRBJ1-4; maybe TRBD1 (5 bases). The V gene lost 4 bases and the J gene lost 0 bases, with 6 bases spanning the gap. Germline CDR1 LNHDA, CDR2 SQIVND (reference sequence). This CDR3 is built from 14 residues. The CDR3 DNA reads TGTGCCAGTAGTAAGGGGACAACTAATGAAAAACTGTTTTTT. Residues: CASSKGTTNEKLFF.

The V gene is TRBV12-3 or TRBV12-4, the J gene TRBJ2-7; 9 bases match TRBD1. This CDR3 region has 16 residues. V shed 6 bases, J shed 7 bases, and the junction held 16 bases outside the gene matches. CDR3 sequence reads: CASSPAGTGTPREQYF. For the CDR3, the DNA is TGTGCCAGCAGCCCCGCAGGGACAGGGACACCTCGGGAGCAGTACTTC.

J is TRBJ1-1 and V is TRBV27, with D unresolved. The V end was cut by 4 bases, the J end by 1 base, with 10 bases between. Germline V lookup: CDR1 MNHEY, CDR2 SMNVEV (reference sequence). The CDR3 sequence is 14 residues long. The DNA for the CDR3 is TGTGCCAGCAGTTCATGGGCCGGGAACACTGAAGCTTTCTTT. As protein: CASSSWAGNTEAFF.

The chain carries TRBV6-1 and TRBJ1-1; D gene ambiguous. The CDR3 extends over 15 amino acids. The V and J ends lost 5 bases and 0 bases respectively, with 13 bases between them. Germline loops: CDR1 MNHNS, CDR2 SASEGT. The CDR3 spells CASSTRASMNTEAFF. The CDR3 DNA is TGTGCCAGCAGTACAAGGGCCTCCATGAACACTGAAGCTTTCTTT.

The chain uses TRBV7-9 and TRBJ2-3, with D possibly TRBD2 on 7 matching bases. This CDR3 is 15 amino acids long. The V end was cut by 3 bases, the J end by 3 bases, with 13 bases between. The germline CDR1 and CDR2 sequences are SEHNR and FQNEAQ (reference sequence). The CDR3 DNA sequence: TGTGCCAGCAGCTTGCGGGGGCCGGGTACAGATACGCAGTATTTT. This gives the protein CASSLRGPGTDTQYF. Complete variable domain (other parts from reference TRBV7-9 and TRBJ2-3): DTGVSQNPRHKITKRGQNVTFRCDPISEHNRLYWYRQTLGQGPEFLTYFQNEAQLEKSRLLSDRFSAERPKGSFSTLEIQRTEQGDSAMYLCASSLRGPGTDTQYFGPGTRLTVL.

The chain uses TRBV27 and TRBJ2-7; TRBD1 matches 9 bases. This CDR3 has 14 amino acids. J lost 3 bases, V lost 4 bases, and 4 bases had no gene match. Per germline, CDR1 MNHEY and CDR2 SMNVEV (reference sequence). The CDR3 DNA reads as TGTGCCAGCAGTTCTCTGACAGGGGGCTACGAGCAGTACTTC. Its protein is CASSSLTGGYEQYF.

The rearrangement joins TRBV12-3 or TRBV12-4 to TRBJ1-5, with TRBD1 as a possible D gene (6 bases). Trimming stripped 6 bases from V and 6 bases from J, with 18 bases between. This CDR3 comprises 15 residues. The CDR3, as DNA: TGTGCCAGCAGGATGAGGGGGTTACACGGTCAGCCCCAGCATTTT. Its translation is CASRMRGLHGQPQHF.

The chain combines TRBV24-1 with TRBJ2-3; D unresolved. Germline loops: CDR1 KGHDR, CDR2 SFDVKD. Deletions cut 9 bases from V and 0 bases from J, with 12 bases between. The CDR3 is made up of 14 amino acids. The CDR3 sequence is CATRGSRSTDTQYF. The CDR3 DNA is TGTGCCACCCGTGGGTCCCGAAGCACAGATACGCAGTATTTT.